The clone carrying this TCR beta chain has a single count. What it binds is unknown. The PCR ran on 60 Vbeta and 13 Jbeta primers. Assay used: immunoSEQ multiplex PCR; TCRdb lists only in-frame clones, some missing. The table has 100,000 to 150,000 clones, around 82% seen once; the top ten hold around 3.5%. The data originate from a study of cytomegalovirus exposure and HLA in healthy donors. Study conclusions and caveats: In vitro experiments confirmed that three CMV-associated chains were specific for CMV antigens. Indistinguishable V segments, including TRBV6-2 and TRBV6-3, were excluded. One later analysis reportedly identified an Asian-associated ancestry cluster that showed fewer N-insertions than the 666-donor mean.

Germline values: CDR1 KGHSH, CDR2 LQKENI. V lost 2 bases, J lost 2 bases, and 8 bases stayed unmatched. This CDR3 region has 17 residues. The sequencing input was PBMCs. The V and J genes are TRBV18 and TRBJ1-5; 8 positions agree with TRBD1. This clonotype was sampled from a woman in her 40s in good health and CMV-seropositive. The CDR3 is CASSPWGPGQGNQPQHF. CDR3 DNA: TGTGCCAGCTCACCATGGGGGCCGGGACAGGGCAATCAGCCCCAGCATTTT.